This T cell receptor beta chain was sequenced during a study of cytomegalovirus exposure and HLA in healthy donors. The CDR3 totals 14 residues. Trimming took off 5 bases at V and 3 bases at J, with 13 bases between the two ends. The germline V gene has CDR1 SGHAT and CDR2 FQDESV (reference sequence). Points from the study as a whole: In a later analysis, productive TCRs from donors in an Asian-associated ancestry cluster reportedly carried fewer N-insertions than the cohort mean.

This clone was recorded only once. Its antigen is unidentified. PCR employed 60 Vbeta and 13 Jbeta primers. Using immunoSEQ multiplex PCR, the repertoire was profiled, and TCRdb retains in-frame clones only, with some absent. Of approximately 90,000 clones in the sample, 75% to 80% were seen once. Sequencing used PBMCs. The sequence came from a man younger than 40 in good health and CMV-seronegative. The chain recombines TRBV11-1 with TRBJ1-2, with D tentatively TRBD1 (6 bases). CDR3 bases: TGTGCCAGCAGCGAACAGGACAGCTACTATGGCTACACCTTC. Its translation: CASSEQDSYYGYTF.